One sample yielded the 25 T cell receptor beta chains listed below, sequenced in a study of PD-L1 blockade in urothelial cancer. As for time point: pretreatment peripheral blood. Some clones are missing from TCRdb's copy, which holds only in-frame ones; the method was immunoSEQ multiplex PCR. The table has tens of thousands of clones, around 86% seen once. This specimen was PBMCs, taken around atezolizumab (anti-PD-L1) treatment. The source of these receptors is a man aged 55 to 70 with urothelial cancer.

The chain joins TRBV28 to TRBJ2-2; 10 positions agree with TRBD1. Germline CDR1 reads MDHEN; CDR2 reads SYDVKM. J gave up 3 bases and V 8 bases, and 9 bases lay outside the gene matches. This CDR3 has 16 amino acids. The CDR3 loop is CASGAGTGVYTGELFF. CDR3 in DNA: TGTGCCAGCGGAGCCGGGACAGGGGTTTACACCGGGGAGCTGTTTTTT.

The chain is built from TRBV4-2 and TRBJ2-2; 8 nucleotides match TRBD1. Per germline, CDR1 LGHNA and CDR2 YNFKEQ. This CDR3 is built from 14 residues. The V segment lost 1 base and the J segment 5 bases; nucleotides outside the gene matches: 0. The CDR3 loop reads CASSQGDRTGELFF. The DNA for the CDR3 is TGTGCCAGCAGCCAAGGGGACAGGACCGGGGAGCTGTTTTTT.

The V gene is TRBV30, the J gene TRBJ2-4; TRBD1 might be the D (7 bases). The CDR3 runs 13 residues. Trimming pared 3 bases from V and 11 bases from J, leaving 17 bases between. Germline CDR1 and CDR2: GTSNPN and SVGIG (reference sequence). CDR3 coding DNA: TGTGCCTGGAGCGTTTCGGGCAGGGGGGTTCAGTACTTC. Protein product: CAWSVSGRGVQYF.

This chain joins TRBV6-1 and TRBJ2-5; tentative D call: TRBD2 (5 bases). CDR3 length: 13 residues. Per germline, CDR1 MNHNS and CDR2 SASEGT. V lost 7 bases and J 2 bases, leaving 11 bases between the germline ends. The CDR3 reads CASMRAAQETQYF. CDR3 nucleotides: TGTGCCAGCATGAGGGCGGCACAAGAGACCCAGTACTTC.

The gene calls are TRBV19 and TRBJ1-5; perhaps TRBD1 as D (6 bases). V was clipped by 5 bases and J by 5 bases, with 13 bases between them. CDR3 length: 14 amino acids. The germline gives CDR1 LNHDA, CDR2 SQIVND (reference sequence). The CDR3 sequence: CASSQTGRYQPQHF. DNA for the CDR3: TGTGCCAGTAGTCAGACAGGTAGATATCAGCCCCAGCATTTT.

Points on this clone: At one end, the junction sequence differs from germline, possibly due to a read error. This chain links TRBV7-7 with TRBJ2-2, with a weak D call TRBD1 (5 bases). Germline-derived CDR1 and CDR2 are SSHAT and FNYEAQ (reference sequence). The CDR3 totals 13 residues. Written as DNA, the CDR3 is TGTGCTAGCAGCCCGCAGGGTACCGGGGAGCTGTTTTTT. This translates into CASSPQGTGELFF.

The chain joins TRBV11-2 to TRBJ1-6; unclear D gene. Germline CDR1 SGHAT, CDR2 FQNNGV. The V gene lost 5 bases and the J gene lost 0 bases, with 14 bases spanning the gap. The CDR3 totals 17 residues. The CDR3 loop is CASSPAVGSSYNSPLHF. The CDR3 bases are TGTGCCAGCAGCCCGGCGGTGGGGAGCTCCTATAATTCACCCCTCCACTTT.

This chain connects TRBV5-1 to TRBJ1-1; D unclear. The CDR3 is 14 residues long. Germline CDR1 is SGHRS and CDR2 is YFSETQ. Trimming took 4 bases from V and 1 from J, leaving 11 bases between them. The CDR3 is CASSPREGNTEAFF. CDR3 nucleotide sequence: TGCGCCAGCAGCCCCAGAGAGGGGAACACTGAAGCTTTCTTT.

This clone has just one count. The chain employs TRBV25-1 and TRBJ2-7; TRBD2 might be the D (5 bases). This CDR3 comprises 14 residues. From germline, CDR1 is MGHDK and CDR2 SYGVNS. V lost 7 bases to trimming and J lost 3 bases, with 16 bases between them. In nucleotides, the CDR3 is TGTGCCAGCATCCCCTGGAGGCAGGTCTACGAGCAGTACTTC. Translating it yields CASIPWRQVYEQYF.

This chain joins TRBV6-1 and TRBJ1-6, with a possible D match to TRBD1 (5 bases). The CDR3 spans 15 residues. The V gene lost 2 bases and the J gene lost 6 bases, with 11 bases spanning the gap. Germline assignment: CDR1 MNHNS and CDR2 SASEGT. The CDR3 nucleotides are TGTGCCAGCAGTGAAATTGAACAGGCTAATTCACCCCTCCACTTT. Its translation: CASSEIEQANSPLHF.

The V call is TRBV4-1, the J call TRBJ1-5; 10 nucleotides match TRBD1. J was trimmed by 1 base and V by 3 bases; bases with no gene match: 0. The germline V gene has CDR1 MGHRA and CDR2 YSYEKL. The CDR3 consists of 15 residues. CDR3 in DNA: TGCGCCAGCAGCCAGGGACAGGGGAGCAATCAGCCCCAGCATTTT. Protein product: CASSQGQGSNQPQHF.

This chain links TRBV6-4 with TRBJ2-6, with TRBD1 matching over 7 bases. J lost 2 bases, V lost 5 bases, and 3 bases had no gene match. CDR3 length: 15 residues. Germline CDR1 is MRHNA and CDR2 is SNTAGT. The CDR3, as DNA: TGTGCCAGCAGTCCCGACAGGGCTGGGGCCAACGTCCTGACTTTC. It codes for CASSPDRAGANVLTF.

The chain joins TRBV7-2 to TRBJ2-2, with D possibly TRBD1 on 5 matching bases. CDR1 is SGHTA and CDR2 is FQGNSA in the germline V gene. V shed 2 bases and J shed 2 bases, with 9 bases lying between them. The CDR3 contains 15 residues. The CDR3 is CASSLSGQNTGELFF. CDR3 coding DNA: TGTGCCAGCAGCTTATCCGGACAAAACACCGGGGAGCTGTTTTTT. Together with reference TRBV7-2 and TRBJ2-2, the CDR3 gives the full variable domain: GAGVSQSPSNKVTEKGKDVELRCDPISGHTALYWYRQSLGQGLEFLIYFQGNSAPDKSGLPSDRFSAERTGGSVSTLTIQRTQQEDSAVYLCASSLSGQNTGELFFGEGSRLTVL.

This clone has a single count. The rearrangement links TRBV27 to TRBJ2-4; weak D call: TRBD1 (6 bases). Per germline, CDR1 MNHEY and CDR2 SMNVEV (reference sequence). The V end was cut by 6 bases, the J end by 0 bases, with 15 bases between. The CDR3 extends over 16 amino acids. CDR3 DNA: TGTGCCAGCAGCCCGAGGGGGAGTCTAGCCAAAAACATTCAGTACTTC. This translates into CASSPRGSLAKNIQYF.

The CDR3 spells CASSDSGRGNTEAFF. The CDR3, as DNA: TGTGCCAGCAGTGACAGCGGCAGGGGGAACACTGAAGCTTTCTTT. V gene TRBV6-4 combines with J gene TRBJ1-1; perhaps TRBD1 as D (6 bases). Per the germline V gene, CDR1 is MRHNA and CDR2 is SNTAGT. There are 15 residues in the CDR3. V was pared by 2 bases and J by 1 base, with 11 bases between.

A note on this clone: Other DNA sequences within the sample encode an identical CDR3. This chain joins TRBV30 and TRBJ1-2, with 8 bases that match TRBD1. CDR1 and CDR2 (germline): GTSNPN, SVGIG (reference sequence). Unmatched junction bases numbered 1, after V lost 2 bases and J lost 5 bases. The CDR3 loop spans 12 amino acids. The CDR3 coding sequence is TGTGCCTGGAGTCGACAGGGGTATGGCTACACCTTC. This sequence encodes CAWSRQGYGYTF.

The chain is built from TRBV2 and TRBJ1-2, with 7 bases aligning to TRBD1. This CDR3 spans 13 amino acids. Losses at the gene ends were 7 bases for V and 2 bases for J; bases not matched to a gene: 4. Germline CDR1 reads SNHLY; CDR2 reads FYNNEI. The CDR3 DNA reads as TGTGCCAGCACTTTGACAGGGAACTATGGCTACACCTTC. Translated: CASTLTGNYGYTF. Full variable domain (missing parts from reference TRBV2 and TRBJ1-2): EPEVTQTPSHQVTQMGQEVILRCVPISNHLYFYWYRQILGQKVEFLVSFYNNEISEKSEIFDDQFSVERPDGSNFTLKIRSTKLEDSAMYFCASTLTGNYGYTFGSGTRLTVV.

The DNA of the CDR3 is TGTGCCAGCAGTACAGGGGGCGCTTGGGAGACCCAGTACTTC. Amino acid sequence: CASSTGGAWETQYF. The rearrangement uses TRBV6-5 and TRBJ2-5; 9 bases align to TRBD1. The CDR3 loop spans 14 amino acids. V was clipped by 5 bases and J by 5 bases; unmatched bases: 6. Per germline, CDR1 MNHEY and CDR2 SVGAGI.

This clone was detected only once. The gene calls are TRBV11-2 and TRBJ2-1; 10 bases map to TRBD1. J lost 10 bases, V lost 5 bases, and 11 bases had no gene match. The CDR3 loop spans 15 amino acids. CDR1 is SGHAT and CDR2 is FQNNGV in the germline V gene. CDR3 protein: CASSPNTGQGYEQFF. DNA of the CDR3: TGTGCCAGCAGCCCAAACACGGGACAGGGGTACGAGCAGTTCTTC. The variable domain in full, completed from reference TRBV11-2 and TRBJ2-1, reads EAGVAQSPRYKIIEKRQSVAFWCNPISGHATLYWYQQILGQGPKLLIQFQNNGVVDDSQLPKDRFSAERLKGVDSTLKIQPAKLEDSAVYLCASSPNTGQGYEQFFGPGTRLTVL.

This clone was observed a single time. This rearrangement joins TRBV6-5 to TRBJ1-1, with TRBD1 matching 7 bases. Germline lookup yields CDR1 MNHEY and CDR2 SVGAGI. The CDR3 covers 13 residues. With 6 bases clipped from V and 4 bases from J, the junction kept 5 bases outside the gene matches. This chain's CDR3 is CASSPGQVTEAFF. The CDR3 DNA reads as TGTGCCAGCAGCCCCGGACAGGTCACTGAAGCTTTCTTT.

V and J are TRBV28 and TRBJ2-7, with D possibly being TRBD2 (6 bases). V was pared by 6 bases and J by 6 bases, with 12 bases between. CDR3 length: 12 residues. Germline V gives CDR1 MDHEN, CDR2 SYDVKM. The CDR3 loop reads CASRGGALEQYF. The CDR3 DNA reads TGTGCCAGCAGGGGCGGGGCTCTCGAGCAGTACTTC. Full variable domain (rest looked up from reference TRBV28 and TRBJ2-7): DVKVTQSSRYLVKRTGEKVFLECVQDMDHENMFWYRQDPGLGLRLIYFSYDVKMKEKGDIPEGYSVSREKKERFSLILESASTNQTSMYLCASRGGALEQYFGPGTRLTVT.

This chain uses TRBV5-4 with TRBJ2-5; TRBD2 aligns across 9 bases. This CDR3 is 15 amino acids long. Germline V CDR1 and CDR2: SGHNT, YYREEE (reference sequence). V dropped 2 bases and J dropped 5; count of bases not matched to a gene: 7. CDR3 sequence reads: CASSLRSGGRETQYF. The CDR3 DNA reads TGTGCCAGCAGCTTAAGGAGCGGGGGGCGGGAGACCCAGTACTTC.

This chain uses TRBV11-2 with TRBJ2-3; 11 bases map to TRBD2. CDR3 size: 14 residues. Trimming removed 8 bases from V and 6 bases from J; junction bases left unmatched: 7. Per germline, CDR1 SGHAT and CDR2 FQNNGV. CDR3 amino acids: CASGLAGGLDTQYF. The CDR3 DNA follows: TGTGCCAGCGGATTAGCGGGGGGGCTCGATACGCAGTATTTT.

The chain is built from TRBV28 and TRBJ2-5, with TRBD2 identical over 13 bases. V dropped 8 bases and J dropped 2; count of bases not matched to a gene: 2. The CDR3 length is 14 residues. Germline CDR1 and CDR2: MDHEN and SYDVKM. CDR3 sequence (DNA): TGTGCCAGCCAGGGACTAGCGGGGCAAGAGACCCAGTACTTC. Translating it yields CASQGLAGQETQYF.

The V gene is TRBV28, the J gene TRBJ1-6; 9 bases align to TRBD1. Germline lookup yields CDR1 MDHEN and CDR2 SYDVKM. V was clipped by 3 bases and J by 4 bases; unmatched bases: 10. The CDR3 has 18 residues. Written as DNA, the CDR3 is TGTGCCAGCAGTTTGGGCCTTACAGGGGGCGTATATAATTCACCCCTCCACTTT. It specifies CASSLGLTGGVYNSPLHF.